These 24 T cell receptor beta chains were sequenced from one sample in a study of cytomegalovirus exposure and HLA in healthy donors (dated by TCRdb to 2016 to 2017). The receptor library was made with the immunoSEQ multiplex PCR assay. For the multiplex PCR, a mixture combining 60 forward primers for TCR Vbeta segments and 13 reverse primers for TCR Jbeta segments was used. As stored in TCRdb, this immuneACCESS dataset retains in-frame rearrangements with V and J assigned. A fraction of the clones does not appear; measured against another copy, unresolved V genes explain less than half of the discrepancy, and the remainder lacks a known reason. This sample holds about 180,000 clones; over 65% were observed only once. The ten largest clones represent 1.5% to 2% of the sample. The sample consisted of PBMCs. These receptors all come from a man aged 18 to 29 in good health and CMV-seronegative.

In this sample, this clone turned up a few times. The V call is TRBV19, the J call TRBJ1-4; D uncertain. Germline V lookup: CDR1 LNHDA, CDR2 SQIVND (reference sequence). Trimming shortened V by 1 base and J by 7 bases, and 10 bases separated the two germline ends. The CDR3 sequence is 14 residues long. The CDR3 region is CASSIVAKREKLFF. In DNA, the CDR3 is TGTGCCAGTAGTATAGTTGCCAAGCGTGAAAAACTGTTTTTT.

The rearrangement links TRBV2 to TRBJ1-2; D might be TRBD1 (5 bases). CDR1 SNHLY and CDR2 FYNNEI come from the germline V gene. Trimming took off 7 bases at V and 8 bases at J, with 20 bases between the two ends. The CDR3 is 14 amino acids. The CDR3: CASKAQGGVRGYTF. CDR3 nucleotides: TGTGCCAGCAAGGCGCAGGGAGGAGTACGGGGCTACACCTTC.

The V gene is TRBV9, the J gene TRBJ2-3; 8 bases agree with TRBD2. V gave up 3 bases and J gave up 6 bases; unmatched junction bases: 12. This CDR3 is built from 16 residues. The germline V gene encodes CDR1 SGDLS and CDR2 YYNGEE. The CDR3 DNA follows: TGTGCCAGCAGCGCAGGGACTAGTGAGGAGCGGGATACGCAGTATTTT. It is translated as CASSAGTSEERDTQYF.

The V gene is TRBV27, the J gene TRBJ2-5; 8 bases agree with TRBD2. Germline V lookup: CDR1 MNHEY, CDR2 SMNVEV (reference sequence). The CDR3 sequence is 15 residues long. The ends lost 6 bases at V and 6 bases at J; junction bases unmatched: 12. The CDR3 DNA reads TGTGCCAGCAGCCGGGGGGCTAGCGGGTTCAAGACCCAGTACTTC. It encodes CASSRGASGFKTQYF.

This clone was counted only a few times. This chain uses TRBV28 with TRBJ1-5, with TRBD1 matching over 8 bases. V shed 3 bases, J shed 4 bases, and the junction held 5 bases outside the gene matches. There are 15 residues in the CDR3. CDR1 and CDR2 from the germline V gene are MDHEN and SYDVKM. The DNA of the CDR3 is TGTGCCAGCAGTTTGGGGACAGGAAAAAATCAGCCCCAGCATTTT. Amino acid sequence: CASSLGTGKNQPQHF.

The rearrangement joins TRBV7-3 to TRBJ2-3, with D possibly TRBD1 on 5 matching bases. V was pared by 5 bases and J by 4 bases, with 10 bases between. CDR1 SGHTA and CDR2 FQGTGA come from the germline V gene. The CDR3 spans 13 residues. The DNA of the CDR3 is TGTGCCAGCAGCGGTCAGGGTGCAGATACGCAGTATTTT. Protein sequence: CASSGQGADTQYF.

This chain uses TRBV6-1 with TRBJ2-7, with D maybe TRBD1 (5 bases). Trimming left V 5 bases short and J 7 bases short, with 9 bases between. This CDR3 is 11 amino acids long. Looked up from germline, CDR1 is MNHNS and CDR2 is SASEGT. The CDR3 is CASSQGTEQYF. CDR3 DNA: TGTGCCAGCAGTCAGGGTACGGAGCAGTACTTC.

This sequence joins TRBV7-3 and TRBJ2-5; D call uncertain. CDR1 is SGHTA, CDR2 FQGTGA, per germline. Between the trimmed V and J ends, which lost 5 bases and 5 bases, there was a span of 12 bases. The CDR3 sequence is 13 residues long. CDR3 sequence reads: CASSPSPTETQYF. As DNA, the CDR3 is TGTGCCAGCAGCCCCTCGCCTACGGAGACCCAGTACTTC.

V usage is TRBV27 and J usage is TRBJ2-1; TRBD1 might be the D (5 bases). CDR1 is MNHEY and CDR2 is SMNVEV in the germline V gene (reference sequence). The V and J ends lost 6 bases and 3 bases respectively, with 12 bases between them. The CDR3 has 14 amino acids. CDR3 coding DNA: TGTGCCAGCAGGAGACAGACCTACTACAATGAGCAGTTCTTC. This sequence encodes CASRRQTYYNEQFF.

This clone was counted a few times. The chain recombines TRBV5-5 with TRBJ1-2, with D unresolved. The germline gives CDR1 SGHKS, CDR2 YYEKEE (reference sequence). The CDR3 contains 13 residues. V dropped 2 bases and J dropped 4 bases, with 9 bases sitting between them. Written as DNA, the CDR3 is TGTGCCAGCAGCTTACAGATTTCCTATGGCTACACCTTC. Translation: CASSLQISYGYTF.

The chain combines TRBV18 with TRBJ1-1; D may be TRBD1 (5 bases). The CDR3 is made up of 20 amino acids. In germline, CDR1 is KGHSH, CDR2 LQKENI. With 6 bases removed from V and 7 bases from J, the gap between germline ends came to 36 bases. The CDR3 region has the DNA TGTGCCAGCTCCCTCGGGATACTGACCCTATCAGGGAAGAGGCGGGGTGAAGCTTTCTTT. Translation gives CASSLGILTLSGKRRGEAFF.

The chain joins TRBV28 to TRBJ1-3; D is undetermined. The CDR3 runs to 15 residues. Germline lookup yields CDR1 MDHEN and CDR2 SYDVKM. Trimming shortened V by 5 bases and J by 0 bases, and 11 bases separated the two germline ends. CDR3 region: CASSPGVVSGNTIYF. The CDR3 bases are TGTGCCAGCAGTCCCGGGGTAGTCTCTGGAAACACCATATATTTT. Using reference TRBV28 and TRBJ1-3 for the parts outside the CDR3, the full variable domain is DVKVTQSSRYLVKRTGEKVFLECVQDMDHENMFWYRQDPGLGLRLIYFSYDVKMKEKGDIPEGYSVSREKKERFSLILESASTNQTSMYLCASSPGVVSGNTIYFGEGSWLTVV.

This chain connects TRBV5-1 to TRBJ2-1; maybe TRBD1 (5 bases). Trimming stripped 1 base from V and 5 bases from J, with 16 bases between. In germline, CDR1 is SGHRS, CDR2 YFSETQ. CDR3 size: 16 residues. CDR3 region: CASSLWMGRVNNEQFF. Here the CDR3 DNA reads TGCGCCAGCAGCTTGTGGATGGGCAGGGTGAACAATGAGCAGTTCTTC.

About this clone itself: Other DNA sequences in the same sample also yield this CDR3. The chain joins TRBV28 to TRBJ1-5, with a weak D call TRBD1 (5 bases). V was trimmed by 3 bases and J by 4 bases, leaving 10 bases between them. The CDR3 covers 14 residues. Germline CDR1 MDHEN, CDR2 SYDVKM. The CDR3 DNA reads TGTGCCAGCAGTTTGGGGGGGGGAAATCAGCCCCAGCATTTT. Amino acids: CASSLGGGNQPQHF.

The chain links TRBV10-1 to TRBJ2-1; 7 bases match TRBD1. The CDR3 extends over 13 amino acids. The junction had 3 bases not matched to a gene; V was cut back by 6 bases and J by 4 bases. The germline V gene has CDR1 WNHNN and CDR2 SYGVQD (reference sequence). The CDR3 DNA follows: TGCGCCAGCAGCCGACAGGGTTACAATGAGCAGTTCTTC. Encoded protein: CASSRQGYNEQFF.

The chain couples TRBV27 to TRBJ1-3; the D gene is possibly TRBD1 (5 bases). V was trimmed by 6 bases and J by 0 bases, leaving 18 bases between them. This CDR3 spans 17 amino acids. Germline values: CDR1 MNHEY, CDR2 SMNVEV (reference sequence). The CDR3: CASSPFGTYGSGNTIYF. CDR3 sequence (DNA): TGTGCCAGCAGCCCCTTCGGGACTTATGGCTCTGGAAACACCATATATTTT.

This rearrangement joins TRBV2 to TRBJ2-5; D unresolved. The germline V and J ends were trimmed by 6 bases and 4 bases, with 18 bases remaining between them. Germline V gene data show CDR1 as SNHLY and CDR2 as FYNNEI. The CDR3 is 15 amino acids. CDR3 protein: CASSFRPKQRETQYF. The CDR3 nucleotides are TGTGCCAGCAGCTTCAGACCAAAGCAGCGAGAGACCCAGTACTTC.

The chain has TRBV7-9 and TRBJ1-6; D is unclear. Germline lookup yields CDR1 SEHNR and CDR2 FQNEAQ (reference sequence). CDR3 length: 14 amino acids. The V end was cut by 5 bases, the J end by 6 bases, with 11 bases between. For the CDR3, the DNA is TGTGCCAGCAGCACGCAGTCTTTTAATTCACCCCTCCACTTT. Translation: CASSTQSFNSPLHF.

V and J are TRBV5-5 and TRBJ2-3; 13 positions match TRBD2. CDR3 length: 19 amino acids. Germline trimming cut 0 bases from V and 2 bases from J; bases unmatched to any gene: 9. The germline V gene encodes CDR1 SGHKS and CDR2 YYEKEE (reference sequence). The CDR3 loop reads CASSLVFGLAGVATDTQYF. The DNA of the CDR3 is TGTGCCAGCAGCTTGGTATTCGGACTAGCGGGAGTGGCCACAGATACGCAGTATTTT.

This clone was seen only once. V and J are TRBV5-1 and TRBJ1-6; 10 nucleotides match TRBD1. Germline V CDR1 and CDR2: SGHRS, YFSETQ. This CDR3 has 13 residues. Losses at the gene ends were 2 bases for V and 13 bases for J; bases not matched to a gene: 3. DNA of the CDR3: TGCGCCAGCAGCTTTGGACAGGGGGGGCCCCTCCACTTT. It yields the protein CASSFGQGGPLHF.

V is TRBV5-1 and J is TRBJ2-7, with D possibly being TRBD1 (6 bases). Germline V gene sequence: CDR1 SGHRS, CDR2 YFSETQ. V was clipped by 0 bases and J by 2 bases, with 9 bases between them. The CDR3 has 14 residues. Here the CDR3 reads CASSLVRGTYEQYF. The CDR3 bases are TGCGCCAGCAGCTTGGTAAGGGGGACCTACGAGCAGTACTTC.

The chain joins TRBV13 to TRBJ2-2; 8 positions match TRBD2. Trimming took 3 bases from V and 6 from J; bases not matched to a gene: 6. This CDR3 spans 15 amino acids. Germline values: CDR1 PRHDT, CDR2 FYEKMQ (reference sequence). The CDR3 protein is CASSFGPGRAGELFF. The CDR3 DNA follows: TGTGCCAGCAGCTTCGGACCCGGGAGGGCCGGGGAGCTGTTTTTT.

Only a few counts were recorded for this clone. The chain joins TRBV9 to TRBJ2-3, with TRBD2 identical over 11 bases. Germline V gene sequence: CDR1 SGDLS, CDR2 YYNGEE. The CDR3 has 15 residues. With 0 bases clipped from V and 6 bases from J, the junction kept 3 bases outside the gene matches. CDR3 loop: CASSVVASGGDTQYF. The CDR3 region has the DNA TGTGCCAGCAGCGTAGTGGCTAGCGGGGGGGATACGCAGTATTTT.

A word on this clone: One end of the junction is discordant with germline, which a read error may explain. The chain couples TRBV7-9 to TRBJ1-5; D unresolved. In germline, CDR1 is SEHNR, CDR2 FQNEAQ (reference sequence). CDR3 length equals 12 residues. The CDR3 here is CSSSPPLGTQHF. For the CDR3, the DNA is TGTTCCAGCAGCCCCCCTCTCGGGACCCAGCATTTT.